The rows below give T cell receptor beta chains drawn from one sample of a study of blood T cell repertoires in COVID-19. Using immunoSEQ multiplex PCR, the repertoire was profiled, and TCRdb retains in-frame clones only, with some absent. The sample shows 150,000 to 200,000 clones, just over 85% of them seen only once. The material sequenced was peripheral blood. These receptors were collected from a man aged 55 to 69 with acute or convalescent COVID-19. The CDR3 runs from the conserved cysteine through the conserved F or W.

cdr3_length	v_call	j_call	cdr3_aa
15	TRBV9	TRBJ2-2	CASSVQGEHTGELFF
14	TRBV9	TRBJ2-1	CASSPRGLYNEQFF
16	TRBV19	TRBJ1-1	CASSIGRTGWNTEAFF
15	TRBV5-1	TRBJ2-1	CASSLGTRLYNEQFF
17	TRBV4-1	TRBJ2-3	CASSQGGLAGVTDTQYF
13	TRBV30	TRBJ2-5	CAGARGQGETQYF
17	TRBV5-4	TRBJ1-2	CASSLSRDRGQSNGYTF
16	TRBV7-9	TRBJ1-1	CASSFLADPQGAEAFF
16	TRBV10-3	TRBJ1-3	CAISEYRGGDGNTIYF
16	TRBV4-2	TRBJ1-6	CASSSGGVTYNSPLHF
15	TRBV5-4	TRBJ2-1	CASSLVAGALGEQFF
14	TRBV11-3	TRBJ2-1	CASSSDWQGGEQFF
19	TRBV21-1	TRBJ2-7	CASTERLAGGHPTSYEQYF
15	TRBV6-4	TRBJ2-1	CASSLGTGDYNEQFF
14	TRBV18	TRBJ1-1	CASSPLGSNTEAFF
17	TRBV19	TRBJ1-2	CASTLYGTGNPNYGYTF
16	TRBV24-1	TRBJ2-1	CATSDPGTGAYNEQFF
12	TRBV19	TRBJ2-1	CASSMRANEQFF
15	TRBV3-1/TRBV3-2	TRBJ2-7	CASSRLAGGIDEQYF
17	TRBV23-1	TRBJ2-3	CASSPTPAAGGTDTQYF
13	TRBV7-3	TRBJ1-1	CASSLGGDTEAFF
13	TRBV18	TRBJ2-2	CASSALNTGELFF
17	TRBV7-8	TRBJ2-1	CASSLLPGLADYNEQFF
13	TRBV5-1	TRBJ1-6	CASRSQNNSPLHF
14	TRBV28	TRBJ1-1	CAGGSGGRNTEAFF
15	TRBV7-2	TRBJ2-1	CASSLVGGRGNEQFF
17	TRBV5-5	TRBJ1-2	CASRLWGGQGDSGGYTF
15	TRBV4-2	TRBJ2-7	CASSQGLAGTYEQYF
12	TRBV10-1	TRBJ1-1	CASSGDSDEAFF
15	TRBV28	TRBJ2-2	CASSLSGEFTGELFF
14	TRBV28	TRBJ1-2	CASSFLGTEGGYTF
15	TRBV11-2	TRBJ2-5	CASSLGASYQETQYF
15	TRBV6-4	TRBJ1-1	CASSDSSQGKIEAFF
15	TRBV30	TRBJ2-1	CAWSGVAGAINEQFF
14	TRBV7-2	TRBJ1-2	CASSLLLSGWGYTF
16	TRBV24-1	TRBJ2-3	CATSDPGQGATDTQYF
14	TRBV13	TRBJ2-7	CASSLMGSSYEQYF
15	TRBV28	TRBJ2-3	CASSLSRLGEDTQYF
17	TRBV5-1	TRBJ2-1	CASSLASGSPSYNEQFF
14	TRBV18	TRBJ1-5	CASSPSRRDQPQHF
15	TRBV27	TRBJ2-2	CASSLAGIVAGELFF
16	TRBV27	TRBJ1-6	CASSFRTGVYNSPLHF
11	TRBV20-1	TRBJ2-3	CSAMTGATQYF
14	TRBV3-1/TRBV3-2	TRBJ2-5	CASSQTTGGETQYF
14	TRBV30	TRBJ1-6	CAWRDRSYNSPLHF
16	TRBV7-3	TRBJ2-6	CASSYGTSSGANVLTF
15	TRBV5-8	TRBJ1-6	CASSLLKQNNSPLHF
15	TRBV5-1	TRBJ2-3	CASSLDGSRGDTQYF
14	TRBV5-1	TRBJ1-2	CASSQAGGDYGYTF
13	TRBV23-1	TRBJ1-6	CAITGRVNSPLHF
15	TRBV3-1/TRBV3-2	TRBJ2-5	CASSQGGPGQETQYF
14	TRBV2	TRBJ1-4	CASSWTGRKEKLFF
17	TRBV11-2	TRBJ1-2	CASSLRRVDRGNYGYTF